The following is a TCR beta chain sequence with its context. The data derive from a study of T-cell reconstitution after alpha-beta-depleted transplantation in children. Deletions cut 0 bases from V and 5 bases from J, with 13 bases between. The CDR3 is 15 residues long. Germline V gene data show CDR1 as LGHNA and CDR2 as YSLEER. The authors prepared the TCRbeta library with unique molecular identifiers. TCRdb processed the PCR reads anew with MiXCR; each CDR3 protein has one entry. The sample shows about 690,000 distinct CDR3 sequences, around a sixth of them seen only once. The input for sequencing was PBMCs from the stem cell graft donor, taken from the stem cell graft. This clonotype was obtained from a human donor who donated a stem cell graft to a child with acute myeloid leukemia. The genes are TRBV4-3 and TRBJ1-1; D may be TRBD1 (5 bases). The CDR3 nucleotides read TGCGCCAGCAGCCAAGATCAGGGAAGGGATACTGAAGCTTTCTTT. Translation: CASSQDQGRDTEAFF.